The 3 T cell receptor beta chains listed next were all sequenced from one sample in a study of blood T cell repertoires in COVID-19. Assay: immunoSEQ multiplex PCR; the TCRdb copy retains only in-frame clones and omits some. This table holds 150,000 to 200,000 clones, more than 70% found once. The sequenced sample was peripheral blood. These receptor sequences come from a man aged 55 to 69 with acute or convalescent COVID-19.

This clone occurred once. V usage is TRBV5-1 and J usage is TRBJ1-1, with D unclear. Germline CDR1 is SGHRS and CDR2 is YFSETQ. Trimming took 0 bases from V and 2 from J, leaving 8 bases between them. The CDR3 contains 14 residues. CDR3 region: CASSLASGNTEAFF. CDR3 sequence (DNA): TGCGCCAGCAGCTTGGCTAGCGGAAACACTGAAGCTTTCTTT.

As for this clone: Other nucleotide sequences from this sample produce the same CDR3. The CDR3 loop is CASSLRSGGAYNEQFF. The DNA for the CDR3 is TGTGCCAGCAGCTTAAGAAGCGGGGGGGCCTACAATGAGCAGTTCTTC. This rearrangement joins TRBV11-2 to TRBJ2-1; 10 bases line up with TRBD2. This CDR3 has 16 amino acids. Germline V CDR1 and CDR2: SGHAT, FQNNGV. Trimming cost V 2 bases and J 2 bases; bases outside gene matches: 3.

This clone was seen once. The chain is built from TRBV5-6 and TRBJ1-6; TRBD1 matches at 7 bases. V shed 4 bases, J shed 4 bases, and the junction held 2 bases outside the gene matches. This CDR3 spans 14 amino acids. Germline CDR1 SGHDT, CDR2 YYEEEE. In DNA form, the CDR3 reads TGTGCCAGCAGCAGGGGACAGTATAATTCACCCCTCCACTTT. The encoded protein is CASSRGQYNSPLHF. The variable domain in full, completed from reference TRBV5-6 and TRBJ1-6, reads DAGVTQSPTHLIKTRGQQVTLRCSPKSGHDTVSWYQQALGQGPQFIFQYYEEEERQRGNFPDRFSGHQFPNYSSELNVNALLLGDSALYLCASSRGQYNSPLHFGNGTRLTVT.